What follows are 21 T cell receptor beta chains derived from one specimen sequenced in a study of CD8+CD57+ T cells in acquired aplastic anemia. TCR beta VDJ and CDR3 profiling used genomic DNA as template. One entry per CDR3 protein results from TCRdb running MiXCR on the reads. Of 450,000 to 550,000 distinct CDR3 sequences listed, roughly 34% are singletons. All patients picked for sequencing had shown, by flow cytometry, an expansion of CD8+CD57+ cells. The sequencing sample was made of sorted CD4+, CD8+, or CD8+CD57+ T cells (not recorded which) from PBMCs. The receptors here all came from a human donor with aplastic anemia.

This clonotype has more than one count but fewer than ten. Here the CDR3 reads CASSITTGACEQYF. The DNA of the CDR3 is TGCGCCAGCAGCATAACGACAGGCGCCTGCGAGCAGTACTTC. V gene TRBV5-1 combines with J gene TRBJ2-7; D perhaps matches TRBD1 (6 bases). The CDR3 is made up of 14 amino acids. The V end lost 4 bases, the J end lost 6 bases, and 17 bases lay between the germline ends. Germline lookup yields CDR1 SGHRS and CDR2 YFSETQ.

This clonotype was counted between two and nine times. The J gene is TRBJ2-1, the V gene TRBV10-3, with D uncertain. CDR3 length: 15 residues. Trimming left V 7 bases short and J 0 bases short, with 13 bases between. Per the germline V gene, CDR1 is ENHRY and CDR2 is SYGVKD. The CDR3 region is CAIKETQSSYNEQFF. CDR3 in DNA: TGTGCCATCAAAGAGACTCAGAGCTCCTACAATGAGCAGTTCTTC.

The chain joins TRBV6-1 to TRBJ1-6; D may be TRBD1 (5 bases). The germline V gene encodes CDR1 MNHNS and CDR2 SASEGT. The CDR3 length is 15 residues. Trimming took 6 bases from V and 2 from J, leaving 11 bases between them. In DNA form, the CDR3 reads TGTGCCAGCAGCCGCGACAGTCCCTATAATTCACCCCTCCACTTT. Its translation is CASSRDSPYNSPLHF.

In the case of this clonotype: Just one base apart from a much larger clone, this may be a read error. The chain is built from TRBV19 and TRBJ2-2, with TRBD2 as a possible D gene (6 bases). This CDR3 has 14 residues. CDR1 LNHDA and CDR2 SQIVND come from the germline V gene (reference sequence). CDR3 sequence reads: CASSMLANTGEPFF. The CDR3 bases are TGTGCCAGTAGTATGCTAGCGAACACCGGGGAGCCGTTTTTT. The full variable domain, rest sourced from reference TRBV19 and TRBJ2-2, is DGGITQSPKYLFRKEGQNVTLSCEQNLNHDAMYWYRQDPGQGLRLIYYSQIVNDFQKGDIAEGYSVSREKKESFPLTVTSAQKNPTAFYLCASSMLANTGEPFFGEGSRLTVL.

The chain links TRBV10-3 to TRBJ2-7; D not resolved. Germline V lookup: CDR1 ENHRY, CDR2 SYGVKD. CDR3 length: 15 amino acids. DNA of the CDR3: TGTGCCAGCAGTTACTCGATTTCTCCCCAGTACGAGCAGTACGTC. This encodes CASSYSISPQYEQYV.

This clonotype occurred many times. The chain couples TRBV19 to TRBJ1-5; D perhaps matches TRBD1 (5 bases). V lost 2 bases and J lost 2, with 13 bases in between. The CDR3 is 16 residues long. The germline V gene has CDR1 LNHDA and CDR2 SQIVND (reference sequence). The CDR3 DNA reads TGTGCCAGTAGTATACTCGGGACTGTCGGCAATCAGCCCCAGCATTTT. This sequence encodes CASSILGTVGNQPQHF.

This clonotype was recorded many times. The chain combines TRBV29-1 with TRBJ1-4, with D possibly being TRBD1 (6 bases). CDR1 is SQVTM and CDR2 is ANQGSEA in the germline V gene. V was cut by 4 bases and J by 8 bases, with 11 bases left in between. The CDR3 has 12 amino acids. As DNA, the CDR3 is TGCAGCGTTGCCAGGGGTGGGGAAAAACTGTTTTTT. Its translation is CSVARGGEKLFF. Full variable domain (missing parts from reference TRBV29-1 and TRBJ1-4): SAVISQKPSRDICQRGTSLTIQCQVDSQVTMMFWYRQQPGQSLTLIATANQGSEATYESGFVIDKFPISRPNLTFSTLTVSNMSPEDSSIYLCSVARGGEKLFFGSGTQLSVL.

This CDR3 is CATKLQVVEEKLFF. Written as DNA, the CDR3 is TGTGCCACCAAGCTGCAGGTGGTAGAAGAAAAACTGTTTTTT. This chain links TRBV15 with TRBJ1-4, with D unclear. This CDR3 has 14 amino acids. The V and J ends lost 7 bases and 8 bases respectively, with 17 bases between them. The germline gives CDR1 LNHNV, CDR2 YYDKDF (reference sequence).

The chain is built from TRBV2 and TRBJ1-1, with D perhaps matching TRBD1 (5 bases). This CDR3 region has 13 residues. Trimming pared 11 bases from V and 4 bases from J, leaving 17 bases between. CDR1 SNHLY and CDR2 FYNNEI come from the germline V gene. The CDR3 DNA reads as TGTGCCCGTGGAGTGGCCGGGGGCACTGAAGCTTTCTTT. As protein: CARGVAGGTEAFF.

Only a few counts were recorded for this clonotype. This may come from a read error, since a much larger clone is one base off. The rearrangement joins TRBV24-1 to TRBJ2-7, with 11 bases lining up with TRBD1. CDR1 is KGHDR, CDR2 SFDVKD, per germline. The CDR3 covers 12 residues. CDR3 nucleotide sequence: TGCAGTGCTGGACAGGGGGCTTACGAGCAGTACTTC. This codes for CSAGQGAYEQYF.

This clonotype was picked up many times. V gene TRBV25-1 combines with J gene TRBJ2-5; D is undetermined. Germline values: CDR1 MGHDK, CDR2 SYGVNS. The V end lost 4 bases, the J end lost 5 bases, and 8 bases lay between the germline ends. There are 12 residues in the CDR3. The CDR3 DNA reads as TGTGCCAGCAGTGTACTCGGGGAGACCCAGTACTTC. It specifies CASSVLGETQYF. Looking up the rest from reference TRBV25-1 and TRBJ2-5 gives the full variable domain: EADIYQTPRYLVIGTGKKITLECSQTMGHDKMYWYQQDPGMELHLIHYSYGVNSTEKGDLSSESTVSRIRTEHFPLTLESARPSHTSQYLCASSVLGETQYFGPGTRLLVL.

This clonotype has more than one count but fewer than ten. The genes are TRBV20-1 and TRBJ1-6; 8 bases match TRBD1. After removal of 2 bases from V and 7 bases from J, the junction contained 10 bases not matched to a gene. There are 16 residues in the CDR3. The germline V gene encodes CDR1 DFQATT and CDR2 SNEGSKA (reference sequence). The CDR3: CSARSTGGVGNSPLHF. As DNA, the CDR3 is TGCAGTGCTAGATCCACAGGGGGGGTCGGCAATTCACCCCTCCACTTT.

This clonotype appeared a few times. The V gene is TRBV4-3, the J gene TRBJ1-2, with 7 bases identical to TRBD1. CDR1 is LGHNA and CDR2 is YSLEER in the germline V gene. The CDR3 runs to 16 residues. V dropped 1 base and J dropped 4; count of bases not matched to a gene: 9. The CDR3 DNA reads TGCGCCAGCAGCCAAGGTGGACAGGACATACTCTATGGCTACACCTTC. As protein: CASSQGGQDILYGYTF.

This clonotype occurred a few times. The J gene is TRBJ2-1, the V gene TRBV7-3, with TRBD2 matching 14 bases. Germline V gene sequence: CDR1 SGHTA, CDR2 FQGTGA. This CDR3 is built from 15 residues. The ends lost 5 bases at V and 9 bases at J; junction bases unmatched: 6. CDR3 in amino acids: CASSPWTSGRPEQFF. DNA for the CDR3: TGTGCCAGCAGCCCCTGGACTAGCGGGAGGCCTGAGCAGTTCTTC.

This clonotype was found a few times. The CDR3 reads CSARVGQGGMNTEAFF. The CDR3 region has the DNA TGCAGTGCTAGAGTGGGGCAGGGGGGTATGAACACTGAAGCTTTCTTT. The V and J genes are TRBV20-1 and TRBJ1-1; 7 bases fit TRBD1. The CDR3 is 16 residues long. Trimming cost V 1 base and J 0 bases; bases outside gene matches: 8. CDR1 and CDR2 from the germline V gene are DFQATT and SNEGSKA (reference sequence).

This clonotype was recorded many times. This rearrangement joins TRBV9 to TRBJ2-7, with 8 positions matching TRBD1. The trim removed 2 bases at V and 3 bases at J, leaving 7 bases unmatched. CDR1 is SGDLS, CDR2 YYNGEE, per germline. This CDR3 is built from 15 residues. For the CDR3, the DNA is TGTGCCAGCAGCGTCGGACAGGGAATAGGCTACGAGCAGTACTTC. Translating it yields CASSVGQGIGYEQYF. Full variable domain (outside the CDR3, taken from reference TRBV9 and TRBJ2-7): DSGVTQTPKHLITATGQRVTLRCSPRSGDLSVYWYQQSLDQGLQFLIQYYNGEERAKGNILERFSAQQFPDLHSELNLSSLELGDSALYFCASSVGQGIGYEQYFGPGTRLTVT.

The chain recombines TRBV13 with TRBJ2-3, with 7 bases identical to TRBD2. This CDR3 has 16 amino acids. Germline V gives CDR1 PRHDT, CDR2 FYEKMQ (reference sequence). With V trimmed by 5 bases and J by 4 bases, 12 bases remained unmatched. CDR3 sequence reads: CASSHRLSTSADTQYF. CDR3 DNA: TGTGCCAGCAGCCACAGACTTAGCACTAGCGCAGATACGCAGTATTTT.

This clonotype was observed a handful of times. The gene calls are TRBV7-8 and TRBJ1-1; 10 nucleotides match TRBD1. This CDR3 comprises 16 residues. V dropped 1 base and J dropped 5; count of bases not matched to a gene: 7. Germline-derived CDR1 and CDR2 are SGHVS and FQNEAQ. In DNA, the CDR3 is TGTGCCAGCAGCTTAGACGGGGACAGGGGACGAACTGAAGCTTTCTTT. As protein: CASSLDGDRGRTEAFF.

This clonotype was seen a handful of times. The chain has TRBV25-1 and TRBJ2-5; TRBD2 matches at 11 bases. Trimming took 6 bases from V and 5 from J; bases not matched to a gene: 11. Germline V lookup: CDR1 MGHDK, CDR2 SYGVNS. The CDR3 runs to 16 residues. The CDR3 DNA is TGTGCCAGCAGCACCGGGACTAGCGGATCTTGGGAGACCCAGTACTTC. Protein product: CASSTGTSGSWETQYF.

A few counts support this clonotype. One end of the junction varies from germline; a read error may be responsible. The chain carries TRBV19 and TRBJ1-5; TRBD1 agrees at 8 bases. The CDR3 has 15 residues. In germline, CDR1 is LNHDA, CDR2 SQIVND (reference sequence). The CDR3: CACSILGTGDQPQHF. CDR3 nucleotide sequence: TGTGCCTGTAGTATCTTAGGGACAGGAGACCAGCCCCAGCATTTT.

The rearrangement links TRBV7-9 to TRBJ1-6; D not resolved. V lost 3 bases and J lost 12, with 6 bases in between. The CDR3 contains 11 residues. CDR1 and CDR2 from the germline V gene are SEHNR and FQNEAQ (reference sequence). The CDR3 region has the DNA TGTGCCAGCAGCTTGGACGGACCCCTCCACTTT. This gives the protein CASSLDGPLHF.